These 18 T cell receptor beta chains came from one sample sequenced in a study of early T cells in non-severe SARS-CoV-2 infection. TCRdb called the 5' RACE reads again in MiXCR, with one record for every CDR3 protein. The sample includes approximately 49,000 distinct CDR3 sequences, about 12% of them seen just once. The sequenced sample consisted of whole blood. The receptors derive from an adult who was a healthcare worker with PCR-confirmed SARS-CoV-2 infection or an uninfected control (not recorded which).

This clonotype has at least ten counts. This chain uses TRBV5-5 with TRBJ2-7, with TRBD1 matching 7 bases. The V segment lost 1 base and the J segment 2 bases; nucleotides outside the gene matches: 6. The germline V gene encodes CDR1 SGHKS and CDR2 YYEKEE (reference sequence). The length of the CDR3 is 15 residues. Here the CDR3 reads CASSLRGTETYEQYF. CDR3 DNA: TGTGCCAGCAGCTTGAGAGGGACAGAGACCTACGAGCAGTACTTC.

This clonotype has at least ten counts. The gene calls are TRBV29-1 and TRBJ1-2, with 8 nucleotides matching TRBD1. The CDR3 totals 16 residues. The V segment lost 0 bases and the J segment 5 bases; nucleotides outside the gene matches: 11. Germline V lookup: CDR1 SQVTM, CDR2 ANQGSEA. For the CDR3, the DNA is TGCAGCGTTGAAGATCTTGCGACAGGGGTTGGATATGGCTACACCTTC. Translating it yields CSVEDLATGVGYGYTF.

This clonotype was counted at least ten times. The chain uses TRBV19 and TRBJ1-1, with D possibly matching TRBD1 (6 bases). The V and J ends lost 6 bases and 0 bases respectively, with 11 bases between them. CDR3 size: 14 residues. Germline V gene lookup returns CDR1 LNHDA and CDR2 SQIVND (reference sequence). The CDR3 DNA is TGTGCCAGTAGCCCCCAGGGGATGAACACTGAAGCTTTCTTT. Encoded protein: CASSPQGMNTEAFF.

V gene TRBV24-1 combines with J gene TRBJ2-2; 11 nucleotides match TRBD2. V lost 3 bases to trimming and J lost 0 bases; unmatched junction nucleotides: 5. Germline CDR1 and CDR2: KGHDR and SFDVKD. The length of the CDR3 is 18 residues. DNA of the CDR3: TGTGCCACCAGTGATACCGGGACTAGCGGAACGAACACCGGGGAGCTGTTTTTT. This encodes CATSDTGTSGTNTGELFF.

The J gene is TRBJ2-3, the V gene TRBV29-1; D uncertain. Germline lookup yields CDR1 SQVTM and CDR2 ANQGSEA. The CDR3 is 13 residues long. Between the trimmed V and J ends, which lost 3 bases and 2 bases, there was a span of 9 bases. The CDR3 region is CSVDEVVTDTQYF. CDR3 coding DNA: TGCAGCGTTGATGAGGTAGTCACAGATACGCAGTATTTT.

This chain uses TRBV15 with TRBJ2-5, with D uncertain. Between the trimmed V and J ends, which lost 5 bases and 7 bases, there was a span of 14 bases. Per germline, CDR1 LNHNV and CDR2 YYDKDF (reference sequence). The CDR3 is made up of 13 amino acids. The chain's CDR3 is CATSPGPRGTQYF. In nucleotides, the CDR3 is TGTGCCACCAGCCCCGGGCCGCGAGGGACCCAGTACTTC.

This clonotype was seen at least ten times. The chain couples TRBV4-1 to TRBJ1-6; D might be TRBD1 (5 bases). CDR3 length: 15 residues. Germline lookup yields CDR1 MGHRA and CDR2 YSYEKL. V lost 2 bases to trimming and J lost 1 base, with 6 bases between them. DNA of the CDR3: TGCGCCAGCAGCCAACAGGGTTCCTATAATTCACCCCTCCACTTT. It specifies CASSQQGSYNSPLHF.

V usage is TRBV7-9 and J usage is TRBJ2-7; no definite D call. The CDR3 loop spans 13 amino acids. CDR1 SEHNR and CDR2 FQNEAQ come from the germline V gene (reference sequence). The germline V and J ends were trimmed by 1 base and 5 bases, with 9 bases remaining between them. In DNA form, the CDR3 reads TGTGCCAGCAGCTTAGGACTGTCTGACGAGCAGTACTTC. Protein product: CASSLGLSDEQYF.

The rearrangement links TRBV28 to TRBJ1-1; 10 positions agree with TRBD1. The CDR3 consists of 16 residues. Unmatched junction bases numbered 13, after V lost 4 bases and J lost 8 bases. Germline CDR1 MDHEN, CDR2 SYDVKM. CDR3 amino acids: CASSWGQGFSGAEAFF. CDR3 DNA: TGTGCCAGCAGTTGGGGACAGGGGTTTAGCGGGGCCGAAGCTTTCTTT.

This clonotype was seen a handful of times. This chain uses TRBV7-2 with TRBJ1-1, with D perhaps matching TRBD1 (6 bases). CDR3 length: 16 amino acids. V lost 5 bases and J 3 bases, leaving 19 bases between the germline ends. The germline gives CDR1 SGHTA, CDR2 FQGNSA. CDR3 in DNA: TGTGCCAGCAGCCCGGCAGGGGTCCACACCTACACTGAAGCTTTCTTT. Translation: CASSPAGVHTYTEAFF. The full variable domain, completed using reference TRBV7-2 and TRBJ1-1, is GAGVSQSPSNKVTEKGKDVELRCDPISGHTALYWYRQSLGQGLEFLIYFQGNSAPDKSGLPSDRFSAERTGGSVSTLTIQRTQQEDSAVYLCASSPAGVHTYTEAFFGQGTRLTVV.

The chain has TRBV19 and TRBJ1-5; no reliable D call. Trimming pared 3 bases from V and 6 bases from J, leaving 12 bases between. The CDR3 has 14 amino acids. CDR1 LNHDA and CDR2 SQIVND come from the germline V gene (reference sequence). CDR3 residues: CASSMVLVSQPQHF. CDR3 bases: TGTGCCAGTAGTATGGTTCTAGTGAGTCAGCCCCAGCATTTT.

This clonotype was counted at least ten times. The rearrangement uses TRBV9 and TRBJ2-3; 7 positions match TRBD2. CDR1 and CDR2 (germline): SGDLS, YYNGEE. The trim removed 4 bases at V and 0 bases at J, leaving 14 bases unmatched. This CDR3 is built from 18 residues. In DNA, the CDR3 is TGTGCCAGCAGCCCGCAATCACTAGCGTATTCTAGCACAGATACGCAGTATTTT. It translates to CASSPQSLAYSSTDTQYF.

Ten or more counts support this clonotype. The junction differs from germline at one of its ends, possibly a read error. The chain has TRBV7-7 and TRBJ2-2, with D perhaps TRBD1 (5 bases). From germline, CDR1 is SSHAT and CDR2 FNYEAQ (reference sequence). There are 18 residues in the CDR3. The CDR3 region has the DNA TGTGCTAGCAGCTTAGCCCTGGCAGGGCCACCGAACACCGGGGAGCTGTTTTTT. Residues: CASSLALAGPPNTGELFF.

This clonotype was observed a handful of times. DNA of the CDR3: TGTGCCATCAGGAAGACAGGGGGCGATACCGGGGAGCTGTTTTTT. Translated, it gives CAIRKTGGDTGELFF. The chain combines TRBV10-3 with TRBJ2-2; 10 nucleotides line up with TRBD1. The CDR3 runs to 15 residues. Trimming at V came to 6 bases and at J to 5 bases, leaving 6 bases not matched to a gene. Germline V gene sequence: CDR1 ENHRY, CDR2 SYGVKD.

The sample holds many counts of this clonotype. The CDR3 DNA reads as TGTGCCAGCAGTTACCCCCTTCCCACCCCCGGGGAAAGGGCCGGCTACGAGCAGTACTTC. It specifies CASSYPLPTPGERAGYEQYF. This chain links TRBV6-2 or TRBV6-3 with TRBJ2-7; maybe TRBD2 (5 bases). Germline V gene sequence: CDR1 MNHEY, CDR2 SVGEGT. The CDR3 is 20 residues long. V lost 2 bases and J 3 bases, leaving 29 bases between the germline ends.

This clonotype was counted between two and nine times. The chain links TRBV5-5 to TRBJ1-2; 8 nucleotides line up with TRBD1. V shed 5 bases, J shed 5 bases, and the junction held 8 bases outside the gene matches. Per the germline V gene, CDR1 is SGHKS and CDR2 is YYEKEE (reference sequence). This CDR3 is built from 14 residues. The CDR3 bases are TGTGCCAGCAGGGACCACGGACAGGGATATGGCTACACCTTC. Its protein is CASRDHGQGYGYTF.

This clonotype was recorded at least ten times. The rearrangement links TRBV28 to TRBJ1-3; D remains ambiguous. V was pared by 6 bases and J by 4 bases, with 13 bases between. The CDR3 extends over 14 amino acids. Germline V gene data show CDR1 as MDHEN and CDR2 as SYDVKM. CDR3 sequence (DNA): TGTGCCAGCAGCCGAGGCTTTTCAGGAAACACCATATATTTT. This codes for CASSRGFSGNTIYF. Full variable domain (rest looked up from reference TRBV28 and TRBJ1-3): DVKVTQSSRYLVKRTGEKVFLECVQDMDHENMFWYRQDPGLGLRLIYFSYDVKMKEKGDIPEGYSVSREKKERFSLILESASTNQTSMYLCASSRGFSGNTIYFGEGSWLTVV.

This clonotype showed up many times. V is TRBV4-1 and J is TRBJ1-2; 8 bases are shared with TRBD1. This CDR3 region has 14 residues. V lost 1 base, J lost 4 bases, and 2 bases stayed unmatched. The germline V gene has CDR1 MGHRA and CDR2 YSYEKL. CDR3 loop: CASSQGTGTYGYTF. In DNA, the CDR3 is TGCGCCAGCAGCCAAGGGACAGGGACCTATGGCTACACCTTC.